The 11 T cell receptor beta chains reported below all come from one sample, sequenced in a study of technical replicates of blood from a handful of donors. Measured with immunoSEQ multiplex PCR; TCRdb has only the in-frame clones, and not every one. The table includes 45,000 to 60,000 clones, roughly 91% detected once. Sequenced material: PBMCs. Receptor source: a human donor in good health. Some clones in this sample may be carry-over from other donors' samples.

V is TRBV7-9 and J is TRBJ2-7; 10 bases are a match to TRBD2. The CDR3 totals 14 residues. Germline lookup yields CDR1 SEHNR and CDR2 FQNEAQ (reference sequence). With 6 bases clipped from V and 3 bases from J, the junction kept 5 bases outside the gene matches. CDR3 nucleotide sequence: TGTGCCAGCAGATCCCTAGCGGGGGACTACGAGCAGTACTTC. It is translated as CASRSLAGDYEQYF. Based on the CDR3 plus reference TRBV7-9 and TRBJ2-7, the full variable domain is DTGVSQNPRHKITKRGQNVTFRCDPISEHNRLYWYRQTLGQGPEFLTYFQNEAQLEKSRLLSDRFSAERPKGSFSTLEIQRTEQGDSAMYLCASRSLAGDYEQYFGPGTRLTVT.

The chain employs TRBV7-9 and TRBJ2-7, with D maybe TRBD2 (5 bases). V dropped 5 bases and J dropped 7 bases, with 12 bases sitting between them. This CDR3 spans 12 amino acids. Looked up from germline, CDR1 is SEHNR and CDR2 is FQNEAQ (reference sequence). The CDR3 bases are TGTGCCAGCAGCCAGATTACGGGGGAGCAGTACTTC. Translating it yields CASSQITGEQYF.

J is TRBJ2-5 and V is TRBV7-3; 8 bases are shared with TRBD2. Germline loops: CDR1 SGHTA, CDR2 FQGTGA. J was trimmed by 3 bases and V by 2 bases; bases with no gene match: 5. CDR3 size: 15 residues. CDR3 sequence (DNA): TGTGCCAGCAGCTTATTCAGCGGGAGTAAAGAGACCCAGTACTTC. Translated: CASSLFSGSKETQYF. The whole variable domain, filled in from reference TRBV7-3 and TRBJ2-5, reads GAGVSQTPSNKVTEKGKYVELRCDPISGHTALYWYRQSLGQGPEFLIYFQGTGAADDSGLPNDRFFAVRPEGSVSTLKIQRTERGDSAVYLCASSLFSGSKETQYFGPGTRLLVL.

This clone was detected only once. The V and J genes are TRBV6-5 and TRBJ2-2; D is uncertain. Germline CDR1 and CDR2: MNHEY and SVGAGI. Trimming removed 7 bases from V and 5 bases from J, with 8 bases in between. The CDR3 length is 12 residues. This CDR3 reads CASTHLTGELFF. CDR3 in DNA: TGTGCCAGCACTCACTTGACCGGGGAGCTGTTTTTT.

V usage is TRBV19 and J usage is TRBJ2-2, with 10 bases matching TRBD2. Trimming removed 1 base from V and 4 bases from J; junction bases left unmatched: 12. Germline assignment: CDR1 LNHDA and CDR2 SQIVND (reference sequence). The CDR3 is 19 amino acids. The CDR3 loop is CASSIAGLAGDQGTGELFF. CDR3 DNA sequence: TGTGCCAGTAGTATAGCCGGGCTAGCGGGAGACCAGGGCACCGGGGAGCTGTTTTTT.

V gene TRBV5-5 combines with J gene TRBJ2-7, with D perhaps TRBD1 (5 bases). Trimming took 5 bases from V and 4 from J, leaving 19 bases between them. The CDR3 has 15 residues. Germline CDR1 reads SGHKS; CDR2 reads YYEKEE (reference sequence). The CDR3 is CASRNLYGQVYEQYF. The CDR3 DNA reads as TGTGCCAGCAGGAACCTCTACGGACAAGTATACGAGCAGTACTTC.

The chain joins TRBV5-6 to TRBJ1-2; maybe TRBD1 (5 bases). The germline V gene has CDR1 SGHDT and CDR2 YYEEEE. The CDR3 has 14 amino acids. V was clipped by 4 bases and J by 10 bases, with 20 bases between them. The CDR3 nucleotides are TGTGCCAGCAGCCCCAGGGTGGTGGGGGGAATCTACACCTTC. It specifies CASSPRVVGGIYTF.

The chain combines TRBV12-5 with TRBJ1-4; D is uncertain. From germline, CDR1 is LGHNT and CDR2 FRNRAP. Trimming removed 7 bases at V and 4 bases at J, with 10 bases between. The CDR3 length is 13 residues. The CDR3 region has the DNA TGTGCTAGTGCCTTGCGGCTTAATGAAAAACTGTTTTTT. Its translation is CASALRLNEKLFF.

The chain uses TRBV9 and TRBJ2-1, with TRBD2 matching 10 bases. Germline-derived CDR1 and CDR2 are SGDLS and YYNGEE. V shed 0 bases, J shed 2 bases, and the junction held 5 bases outside the gene matches. The CDR3 runs 17 residues. CDR3 protein: CASSVEAGGPAYNEQFF. The CDR3 nucleotides read TGTGCCAGCAGCGTAGAAGCGGGAGGGCCTGCCTACAATGAGCAGTTCTTC.

The V gene is TRBV6-1, the J gene TRBJ2-7; maybe TRBD2 (6 bases). The CDR3 extends over 13 amino acids. Germline-derived CDR1 and CDR2 are MNHNS and SASEGT. The germline V and J ends were trimmed by 6 bases and 4 bases, with 13 bases remaining between them. The CDR3 loop reads CASRVEGRYEQYF. CDR3 bases: TGTGCCAGCAGAGTGGAGGGGCGGTACGAGCAGTACTTC.

The CDR3 is CSVHTDFSGGPQETQYF. CDR3 nucleotides: TGCAGCGTCCATACGGACTTCAGCGGGGGGCCCCAAGAGACCCAGTACTTC. V and J are TRBV29-1 and TRBJ2-5; 9 nucleotides agree with TRBD2. Germline CDR1 and CDR2: SQVTM and ANQGSEA. The CDR3 consists of 17 residues. Trimming cost V 6 bases and J 1 base; bases outside gene matches: 15.